Described below is a single TCR beta chain sequence and its context. No antigen is known for it. V was shortened by 7 bases and J by 4 bases, with 10 bases between the two germline ends. This CDR3 comprises 12 residues. This sample is part of a study of Ad26.COV2.S vaccination and SARS-CoV-2 variants. Broader study findings: Responses of T cells in total may have been underestimated by the TCR breadth and depth analyses.

This sample's treatment: some 19 received Ad26.COV2.S at low or high dose, single or two shots; a few received placebo; per-sample allocation not given. Sampling was performed 63 days after the first vaccine or placebo injection. Assay: immunoSEQ multiplex PCR; the TCRdb copy retains only in-frame clones and omits some. The data show approximately 280,000 clones, 87% seen once. The receptor's source is a person aged 18-60 years who received the Ad26.COV2.S COVID-19 vaccine or a placebo. The sample was peripheral blood, taken in a trial of Ad26.COV2.S vaccine versus placebo. The chain joins TRBV12-3 or TRBV12-4 to TRBJ2-5; D is unclear. CDR3 amino acids: CASTNVPETQYF. DNA for the CDR3: TGTGCCAGCACTAATGTACCAGAGACCCAGTACTTC.